One and the same sample provided the 2 T cell receptor beta chains below, sequenced in a study of sequential checkpoint blockade in melanoma. The treatment here: randomized to nivolumab then ipilimumab (arm A) or the reverse (arm B). Here immunoSEQ multiplex PCR was the method, and the copy in TCRdb shows in-frame clones only, minus some. Counted here are around 40,000 clones, 75% to 90% occurring once; the ten biggest clones make up 9.5% to 15%. Material: CD8+ T cells sorted from blood (inferred from file names), obtained from a patient given nivolumab and ipilimumab in sequence. These receptors all come from a human donor with melanoma.

The chain links TRBV5-8 to TRBJ2-7; 8 nucleotides align to TRBD1. The length of the CDR3 is 12 residues. J was trimmed by 10 bases and V by 3 bases; bases with no gene match: 6. Germline CDR1 is SGHTS and CDR2 is YDEGEE. This chain's CDR3 is CASSSDRVKQYF. For the CDR3, the DNA is TGTGCCAGCAGCTCGGACAGGGTGAAACAGTACTTC. Complete variable domain (other parts from reference TRBV5-8 and TRBJ2-7): EAGVTQSPTHLIKTRGQQATLRCSPISGHTSVYWYQQALGLGLQFLLWYDEGEERNRGNFPPRFSGRQFPNYSSELNVNALELEDSALYLCASSSDRVKQYFGPGTRLTVT.

The CDR3 bases are TGTGCCAGTAGTATGTGGAGCGCGAACACTGAAGCTTTCTTT. The encoded protein is CASSMWSANTEAFF. The chain has TRBV19 and TRBJ1-1; no clear D. The germline V and J ends were trimmed by 3 bases and 1 base, with 9 bases remaining between them. Per the germline V gene, CDR1 is LNHDA and CDR2 is SQIVND (reference sequence). The CDR3 has 14 residues.